These T cell receptor beta chains were read from a single sample in a study of blood T cell repertoires in COVID-19. Clones were sequenced by immunoSEQ multiplex PCR, and TCRdb holds only the in-frame ones, with some missing. The sample lists under 250,000 clones, nearly 90% occurring once. What was sequenced was peripheral blood. The receptors derive from a man aged 18-30 years with active or convalescent COVID-19. The CDR3 runs from the conserved cysteine through the conserved F or W. Each record gives: D gene, J gene, clone size, V gene, CDR3 DNA, CDR3 protein. The D gene is left open where the match is weak. The listing skips clone size in some rows; elsewhere it reads once, few, many or a size class.

d_call: NA
j_call: TRBJ1-2
clone_size: NA
v_call: TRBV7-2
cdr3_nt: TGTGCCAGCAGCCGTTTTGACAGGAATGGCTACACCTTC
cdr3_aa: CASSRFDRNGYTF

d_call: TRBD1
j_call: TRBJ1-2
clone_size: few
v_call: TRBV5-1
cdr3_nt: TGCGCCAGCAGCTCGACAGGGCGGGCAAGTAACTATGGCTACACCTTC
cdr3_aa: CASSSTGRASNYGYTF

d_call: TRBD1
j_call: TRBJ1-2
clone_size: NA
v_call: TRBV5-4
cdr3_nt: TGTGCCAGCAGCTTGGCTTGGACAGGCATCGGGGAAGGCTACACCTTC
cdr3_aa: CASSLAWTGIGEGYTF

d_call: NA
j_call: TRBJ2-1
clone_size: NA
v_call: TRBV15
cdr3_nt: TGTGCCACCAGCAGAGATCTGGGTGCTGGCGGAGACAATGAGCAGTTCTTC
cdr3_aa: CATSRDLGAGGDNEQFF

d_call: NA
j_call: TRBJ2-2
clone_size: NA
v_call: TRBV7-9
cdr3_nt: TGTGCCAGCAGCTTACAGGGTCCGGACACCGGGGAGCTGTTTTTT
cdr3_aa: CASSLQGPDTGELFF

d_call: TRBD2
j_call: TRBJ2-1
clone_size: NA
v_call: TRBV3-1/TRBV3-2
cdr3_nt: TGTGCCAGCAGCCTCGGGGGCGGGGGGCGCTACAATGAGCAGTTCTTC
cdr3_aa: CASSLGGGGRYNEQFF

d_call: NA
j_call: TRBJ1-1
clone_size: NA
v_call: TRBV3-1/TRBV3-2
cdr3_nt: TGTGCCAGCAGCCAGGCAAGGACAGAAAACACTGAAGCTTTCTTT
cdr3_aa: CASSQARTENTEAFF

d_call: TRBD2
j_call: TRBJ2-1
clone_size: NA
v_call: TRBV7-9
cdr3_nt: TGTGCCAGCAGCTCCGGGGGATACGGGGGGAGGAATGAGCAGTTCTTC
cdr3_aa: CASSSGGYGGRNEQFF

d_call: NA
j_call: TRBJ1-1
clone_size: NA
v_call: TRBV19
cdr3_nt: TGTGCCAGTTCTCCTCGGGGAGGGGGAGGGACTGAAGCTTTCTTT
cdr3_aa: CASSPRGGGGTEAFF

d_call: NA
j_call: TRBJ1-2
clone_size: once
v_call: TRBV7-8
cdr3_nt: TGTGCCAGCAGCTTAGGTGGGGGGGGCCTTGGCTATGGCTACACCTTC
cdr3_aa: CASSLGGGGLGYGYTF

d_call: NA
j_call: TRBJ2-3
clone_size: NA
v_call: TRBV3-1/TRBV3-2
cdr3_nt: TGTGCCAGCAGCCCCACCTATGACATCACAGATACGCAGTATTTT
cdr3_aa: CASSPTYDITDTQYF

d_call: TRBD1
j_call: TRBJ1-1
clone_size: NA
v_call: TRBV5-4
cdr3_nt: TGTGCCAGCAGCGCAGGACAGGGAAGGGCTGAAGCTTTCTTT
cdr3_aa: CASSAGQGRAEAFF

d_call: TRBD1
j_call: TRBJ1-4
clone_size: NA
v_call: TRBV6-2/TRBV6-3
cdr3_nt: TGTGCCAGCAGTTACGGACAGGCCCATGGTCCTAATGAAAAACTGTTTTTT
cdr3_aa: CASSYGQAHGPNEKLFF

d_call: NA
j_call: TRBJ2-7
clone_size: NA
v_call: TRBV6-1
cdr3_nt: TGTGCCAGCAGTGAACGTGGGGCTTTAAACTACGAGCAGTACTTC
cdr3_aa: CASSERGALNYEQYF

d_call: NA
j_call: TRBJ1-3
clone_size: few
v_call: TRBV7-2
cdr3_nt: TGTGCCAGCAGCTTAGATGCAGACTCTGGAAACACCATATATTTT
cdr3_aa: CASSLDADSGNTIYF

d_call: NA
j_call: TRBJ1-4
clone_size: NA
v_call: TRBV29-1
cdr3_nt: TGCAGCGTTGGGGCAGGAAATGAAAAACTGTTTTTT
cdr3_aa: CSVGAGNEKLFF

d_call: TRBD2
j_call: TRBJ2-7
clone_size: few
v_call: TRBV5-1
cdr3_nt: TGCGCCAGCAGCGTCCCGGCGGGGGGTAACGAGCAGTACTTC
cdr3_aa: CASSVPAGGNEQYF

d_call: NA
j_call: TRBJ1-5
clone_size: NA
v_call: TRBV5-8
cdr3_nt: TGTGCCAGCAGTGGCCGGGGTAGACTATATCAGCCCCAGCATTTT
cdr3_aa: CASSGRGRLYQPQHF

d_call: TRBD2
j_call: TRBJ2-1
clone_size: NA
v_call: TRBV11-2
cdr3_nt: TGTGCCAGCAGCCCCGGGGGAGGGTATCCCAATGAGCAGTTCTTC
cdr3_aa: CASSPGGGYPNEQFF

d_call: NA
j_call: TRBJ2-3
clone_size: NA
v_call: TRBV9
cdr3_nt: TGTGCCAGCAGCGTAACAAGCGGACCAACAGATACGCAGTATTTT
cdr3_aa: CASSVTSGPTDTQYF

d_call: NA
j_call: TRBJ1-1
clone_size: NA
v_call: TRBV9
cdr3_nt: TGTGCCAGCAGCGTAGACGCTGGAGGGGGGGGCACTGAAGCTTTCTTT
cdr3_aa: CASSVDAGGGGTEAFF

d_call: TRBD1
j_call: TRBJ2-2
clone_size: NA
v_call: TRBV10-2
cdr3_nt: TGCGCCAGCACTTGGGGACAGGGGGCCAGGGAGCTGTTTTTT
cdr3_aa: CASTWGQGARELFF

d_call: TRBD1
j_call: TRBJ2-7
clone_size: NA
v_call: TRBV6-2/TRBV6-3
cdr3_nt: TGTGCCAGCAGTCCCCGGGACAGGGGAGCGGCCTACGAGCAGTACTTC
cdr3_aa: CASSPRDRGAAYEQYF

d_call: NA
j_call: TRBJ1-2
clone_size: NA
v_call: TRBV6-4
cdr3_nt: TGTGCCAGCAGTGACGAGGGTTTAGGCGGCTACACCTTC
cdr3_aa: CASSDEGLGGYTF

d_call: NA
j_call: TRBJ2-3
clone_size: once
v_call: TRBV20-1
cdr3_nt: TGCAGTGCCGCCCCCGGAGATACGCAGTATTTT
cdr3_aa: CSAAPGDTQYF

d_call: NA
j_call: TRBJ2-2
clone_size: NA
v_call: TRBV18
cdr3_nt: TGTGCCAGCTCACCCTCAGGGAAGGCCGGGGAGCTGTTTTTT
cdr3_aa: CASSPSGKAGELFF

d_call: NA
j_call: TRBJ2-7
clone_size: NA
v_call: TRBV19
cdr3_nt: TGTGCCAGTAGTAACGGAGGGTCTAGTGGGGGTTACGAGCAGTACTTC
cdr3_aa: CASSNGGSSGGYEQYF

d_call: NA
j_call: TRBJ2-2
clone_size: few
v_call: TRBV6-2/TRBV6-3
cdr3_nt: TGTGCCAGCAGTTACTCTAGACAGCTAAACACCGGGGAGCTGTTTTTT
cdr3_aa: CASSYSRQLNTGELFF

d_call: NA
j_call: TRBJ2-1
clone_size: NA
v_call: TRBV18
cdr3_nt: TGTGCCAGCTCACCATTCCCCCTAGGGAGCTCCTACAATGAGCAGTTCTTC
cdr3_aa: CASSPFPLGSSYNEQFF

d_call: NA
j_call: TRBJ2-2
clone_size: once
v_call: TRBV28
cdr3_nt: TGTGCCAGCAGTTTTAGTCACACCGGGGAGCTGTTTTTT
cdr3_aa: CASSFSHTGELFF

d_call: NA
j_call: TRBJ1-5
clone_size: NA
v_call: TRBV6-6
cdr3_nt: TGTGCCAGCAGTTACCAGGACAGTTCTCAGCCCCAGCATTTT
cdr3_aa: CASSYQDSSQPQHF

d_call: TRBD2
j_call: TRBJ2-1
clone_size: NA
v_call: TRBV19
cdr3_nt: TGTGCCAGTAGTCGTCAAGCGGGAGCAACCTACAATGAGCAGTTCTTC
cdr3_aa: CASSRQAGATYNEQFF

d_call: TRBD1
j_call: TRBJ1-2
clone_size: NA
v_call: TRBV29-1
cdr3_nt: TGCAGCGTTGACCCCCTTGGCAGGGGGCGACTTGGAAAAGGCTACACCTTC
cdr3_aa: CSVDPLGRGRLGKGYTF

d_call: NA
j_call: TRBJ2-1
clone_size: NA
v_call: TRBV2
cdr3_nt: TGTGCCAGCCGGCTAGCCCCCTACAATGAGCAGTTCTTC
cdr3_aa: CASRLAPYNEQFF

d_call: TRBD1
j_call: TRBJ1-1
clone_size: NA
v_call: TRBV2
cdr3_nt: TGTGCCAGCACCTTAGACAGGGTGAACACTGAAGCTTTCTTT
cdr3_aa: CASTLDRVNTEAFF

d_call: TRBD1
j_call: TRBJ2-7
clone_size: NA
v_call: TRBV19
cdr3_nt: TGTGCCAGTAGCCCGAGGGGATGGGACAGGGGTCAAACTGGCGAGCAGTACTTC
cdr3_aa: CASSPRGWDRGQTGEQYF

d_call: NA
j_call: TRBJ1-1
clone_size: NA
v_call: TRBV6-5
cdr3_nt: TGTGCCAGCAATACGGGGGGGATGAACACTGAAGCTTTCTTT
cdr3_aa: CASNTGGMNTEAFF

d_call: NA
j_call: TRBJ1-4
clone_size: NA
v_call: TRBV6-5
cdr3_nt: TGTGCCAGCAGTTACTCTTCGGGCGCGGGGGGAGAAAAACTGTTTTTT
cdr3_aa: CASSYSSGAGGEKLFF

d_call: TRBD1
j_call: TRBJ2-1
clone_size: NA
v_call: TRBV18
cdr3_nt: TGTGCCAGCTCATCGGGACAGGGAAACGGGGATGAGCAGTTCTTC
cdr3_aa: CASSSGQGNGDEQFF

d_call: TRBD2
j_call: TRBJ2-3
clone_size: once
v_call: TRBV24-1
cdr3_nt: TGTGCCACCAGTAGTAGCGGGGTTGATACGCAGTATTTT
cdr3_aa: CATSSSGVDTQYF

d_call: TRBD1
j_call: TRBJ1-3
clone_size: NA
v_call: TRBV6-5
cdr3_nt: TGTGCCAGCAGAAAACAGGGGTCTGGAAACACCATATATTTT
cdr3_aa: CASRKQGSGNTIYF

d_call: TRBD2
j_call: TRBJ2-5
clone_size: NA
v_call: TRBV19
cdr3_nt: TGTGCCAGTAGTGATGGACTAGCGGGAGAGTTCGAGACCCAGTACTTC
cdr3_aa: CASSDGLAGEFETQYF

d_call: TRBD1
j_call: TRBJ2-7
clone_size: NA
v_call: TRBV4-3
cdr3_nt: TGCGCCAGCAGCCAAGATTTCGGACAGGTCCTCGTCTACGAGCAGTACTTC
cdr3_aa: CASSQDFGQVLVYEQYF

d_call: NA
j_call: TRBJ1-2
clone_size: NA
v_call: TRBV6-5
cdr3_nt: TGTGCCAGCAGTTACTCGTTGGGCGACCCTAACTATGGCTACACCTTC
cdr3_aa: CASSYSLGDPNYGYTF

d_call: TRBD1
j_call: TRBJ1-2
clone_size: NA
v_call: TRBV5-1
cdr3_nt: TGCGCCAGCACCAGAGGACAGGGGGCTACAGACTATGGCTACACCTTC
cdr3_aa: CASTRGQGATDYGYTF

d_call: TRBD1
j_call: TRBJ1-2
clone_size: NA
v_call: TRBV2
cdr3_nt: TGTGCCAGCAGTGAAGCGCGAACAGGGGGCTATGGCTACACCTTC
cdr3_aa: CASSEARTGGYGYTF

d_call: TRBD2
j_call: TRBJ2-3
clone_size: NA
v_call: TRBV29-1
cdr3_nt: TGCAGCGTTGAAGATAGCACTAGCGGACACACAGATACGCAGTATTTT
cdr3_aa: CSVEDSTSGHTDTQYF

d_call: NA
j_call: TRBJ1-2
clone_size: NA
v_call: TRBV27
cdr3_nt: TGTGCCAGCAGTCCCAACGACGCAGGGAACTATGGCTACACCTTC
cdr3_aa: CASSPNDAGNYGYTF

d_call: TRBD1
j_call: TRBJ1-4
clone_size: NA
v_call: TRBV27
cdr3_nt: TGTGCCAGCAGTCCACGGACAGGGAGAAGGGAACTGTTTTTT
cdr3_aa: CASSPRTGRRELFF

d_call: NA
j_call: TRBJ1-3
clone_size: NA
v_call: TRBV28
cdr3_nt: TGTGCCAGCAGTTTTATCAGCTCTGGAAACACCATATATTTT
cdr3_aa: CASSFISSGNTIYF

d_call: TRBD2
j_call: TRBJ2-7
clone_size: NA
v_call: TRBV10-3
cdr3_nt: TGTGCCATCAGTTCCAGCGGGGGGGCCTACGAGCAGTACTTC
cdr3_aa: CAISSSGGAYEQYF

d_call: NA
j_call: TRBJ1-4
clone_size: NA
v_call: TRBV7-2
cdr3_nt: TGTGCCAGCAACGGGGGAGGGGCAGGGAATGAAAAACTGTTTTTT
cdr3_aa: CASNGGGAGNEKLFF

d_call: NA
j_call: TRBJ2-1
clone_size: NA
v_call: TRBV7-2
cdr3_nt: TGTGCCAGCAGCCCACCCGCCCCAGGGGAGCAGTTCTTC
cdr3_aa: CASSPPAPGEQFF

d_call: NA
j_call: TRBJ2-7
clone_size: NA
v_call: TRBV2
cdr3_nt: TGTGCCAGCAGGGGCCGCGGGACTCCTTACGAGCAGTACTTC
cdr3_aa: CASRGRGTPYEQYF

d_call: NA
j_call: TRBJ1-5
clone_size: few
v_call: TRBV19
cdr3_nt: TGTGCCACGGGAATCGGGATACGGCAGCCCCAGCATTTT
cdr3_aa: CATGIGIRQPQHF

d_call: TRBD1
j_call: TRBJ2-7
clone_size: NA
v_call: TRBV7-9
cdr3_nt: TGTGCCAGCAGCTTGGTCGGCAGGGGGTTTGACGAGCAGTACTTC
cdr3_aa: CASSLVGRGFDEQYF

d_call: NA
j_call: TRBJ1-3
clone_size: NA
v_call: TRBV19
cdr3_nt: TGTGCCAGTAGAAAGAGCTCTGGAAACACCATATATTTT
cdr3_aa: CASRKSSGNTIYF